Presented here are 21 T cell receptor beta chains from one specimen sequenced in a study of shared clonotypes between healthy human individuals. Only in-frame clones appear in the TCRdb table, and some are missing; sequencing was by immunoSEQ multiplex PCR. The table lists roughly 1,500,000 clones, 98% of them singletons. Sequencing was done on a sample of naive CD4+ T cells sorted from blood. As for subset: CD45RA+ positively selected. The receptors stem from a man aged 30 to 39 in good health.

The V call is TRBV28, the J call TRBJ1-1, with D perhaps matching TRBD1 (6 bases). The CDR3 extends over 13 amino acids. From germline, CDR1 is MDHEN and CDR2 SYDVKM. V gave up 7 bases and J gave up 4 bases, with 13 bases separating them. Here the CDR3 reads CASTTRGATEAFF. CDR3 nucleotide sequence: TGTGCCAGCACCACGAGGGGGGCCACTGAAGCTTTCTTT.

This clone was counted a single time. This chain connects TRBV7-9 to TRBJ2-7, with D maybe TRBD2 (5 bases). Trimming shortened V by 3 bases and J by 3 bases, and 15 bases separated the two germline ends. Germline CDR1 and CDR2: SEHNR and FQNEAQ (reference sequence). This CDR3 spans 15 amino acids. As DNA, the CDR3 is TGTGCCAGCAGCTTCTTAATTGGTCGGGGCTACGAGCAGTACTTC. This gives the protein CASSFLIGRGYEQYF. Combining the CDR3 with reference TRBV7-9 and TRBJ2-7 gives the whole variable domain DTGVSQNPRHKITKRGQNVTFRCDPISEHNRLYWYRQTLGQGPEFLTYFQNEAQLEKSRLLSDRFSAERPKGSFSTLEIQRTEQGDSAMYLCASSFLIGRGYEQYFGPGTRLTVT.

A word on this clone: One end of the junction does not line up with germline, which may come from a read error. This chain joins TRBV28 and TRBJ1-5, with D unresolved. The CDR3 is made up of 16 amino acids. Germline V lookup: CDR1 MDHEN, CDR2 SYDVKM. The CDR3 here is CASSLTFSPGPQILDF. In nucleotides, the CDR3 is TGTGCCAGCAGTTTAACCTTTTCACCTGGGCCACAGATACTGGATTTT.

The genes are TRBV20-1 and TRBJ2-1; tentative D call: TRBD2 (5 bases). This CDR3 spans 11 amino acids. Germline CDR1 reads DFQATT; CDR2 reads SNEGSKA (reference sequence). V was shortened by 7 bases and J by 6 bases, with 10 bases between the two germline ends. The CDR3 region has the DNA TGCAGTGAGGACGGACTCAATGAGCAGTTCTTC. This sequence encodes CSEDGLNEQFF.

This clone was picked up one time. The chain joins TRBV15 to TRBJ2-2, with 8 nucleotides matching TRBD2. This CDR3 region has 15 residues. V shed 3 bases and J 4 bases; nucleotides not matched to a gene: 4. Germline CDR1 LNHNV, CDR2 YYDKDF (reference sequence). The CDR3 DNA reads as TGTGCCACCAGCAGTTTGGCGGGGGGCACCGGGGAGCTGTTTTTT. Amino acid sequence: CATSSLAGGTGELFF.

DNA of the CDR3: TGCGCCAGCAGCCAGACAGGGAGCTCCGGGGAGCTGTTTTTT. It specifies CASSQTGSSGELFF. The chain employs TRBV5-1 and TRBJ2-2; 7 bases fit TRBD1. Germline assignment: CDR1 SGHRS and CDR2 YFSETQ. The CDR3 sequence is 14 residues long. V shed 4 bases and J 6 bases; nucleotides not matched to a gene: 6.

The J gene is TRBJ2-7, the V gene TRBV2; no firm D call. V was trimmed by 4 bases and J by 2 bases, leaving 18 bases between them. Germline V gene lookup returns CDR1 SNHLY and CDR2 FYNNEI. This CDR3 is 16 amino acids long. CDR3 residues: CASSGVQSLTPYEQYF. In DNA form, the CDR3 reads TGTGCCAGCAGTGGGGTCCAGAGCCTCACTCCCTACGAGCAGTACTTC.

The chain is built from TRBV9 and TRBJ2-1; TRBD2 agrees at 7 bases. With V trimmed by 6 bases and J by 4 bases, 13 bases remained unmatched. The CDR3 has 16 amino acids. CDR1 is SGDLS, CDR2 YYNGEE, per germline. Written as DNA, the CDR3 is TGTGCCAGCACCTCAGCCCCCAGCGGGATTTACAATGAGCAGTTCTTC. Encoded protein: CASTSAPSGIYNEQFF.

As to this clone: The same CDR3 also results from other DNA sequences found in this sample. The chain recombines TRBV28 with TRBJ1-5; the D is unclear. The CDR3 runs 12 residues. Trimming took off 6 bases at V and 4 bases at J, with 7 bases between the two ends. Germline CDR1 is MDHEN and CDR2 is SYDVKM. CDR3 DNA: TGTGCCAGCAGCTCTCGGAATCAGCCCCAGCATTTT. Translating gives CASSSRNQPQHF.

The chain couples TRBV5-1 to TRBJ2-7; D is unclear. CDR3 length equals 13 residues. Germline lookup yields CDR1 SGHRS and CDR2 YFSETQ. The V and J ends lost 4 bases and 2 bases respectively, with 10 bases between them. CDR3 region: CASSTDGPYEQYF. The CDR3 nucleotides read TGCGCCAGCAGCACGGACGGCCCCTACGAGCAGTACTTC.

The chain uses TRBV5-1 and TRBJ2-1; 11 bases match TRBD2. This CDR3 is built from 15 residues. CDR1 and CDR2 from the germline V gene are SGHRS and YFSETQ. V lost 0 bases to trimming and J lost 9 bases; unmatched junction nucleotides: 5. CDR3 sequence reads: CASSLGTSGSGEQFF. The CDR3 coding sequence is TGCGCCAGCAGCTTGGGCACTAGCGGGAGTGGTGAGCAGTTCTTC.

The chain couples TRBV10-3 to TRBJ2-1, with D perhaps given as TRBD1 or TRBD2 (5 bases each). This CDR3 spans 12 amino acids. The germline gives CDR1 ENHRY, CDR2 SYGVKD. V dropped 4 bases and J dropped 6 bases, with 7 bases sitting between them. The DNA for the CDR3 is TGTGCCATCAGTGCCGGGACCAATGAGCAGTTCTTC. Encoded protein: CAISAGTNEQFF.

The chain recombines TRBV27 with TRBJ2-5, with 8 positions matching TRBD1. The V gene's germline CDR1 is MNHEY and CDR2 SMNVEV (reference sequence). This CDR3 contains 13 residues. V was pared by 5 bases and J by 14 bases, with 13 bases of the junction left unmatched. The CDR3 region has the DNA TGTGCCAGCAGTCGACAGGGGACTGCTTCCCTCTACTTC. Protein sequence: CASSRQGTASLYF.

This chain joins TRBV5-1 and TRBJ2-7; perhaps TRBD2 as D (6 bases). The V gene lost 2 bases and the J gene lost 2 bases, with 14 bases spanning the gap. CDR1 and CDR2 from the germline V gene are SGHRS and YFSETQ. This CDR3 region has 15 residues. The DNA of the CDR3 is TGCGCCAGCAGCTTAGCGGGCGCAGCCACCTACGAGCAGTACTTC. Amino acids: CASSLAGAATYEQYF. Together with reference TRBV5-1 and TRBJ2-7, the CDR3 gives the full variable domain: KAGVTQTPRYLIKTRGQQVTLSCSPISGHRSVSWYQQTPGQGLQFLFEYFSETQRNKGNFPGRFSGRQFSNSRSEMNVSTLELGDSALYLCASSLAGAATYEQYFGPGTRLTVT.

In its sample, this clone was seen a few times. Other DNA sequences in the sample encode the same CDR3. The V call is TRBV5-1, the J call TRBJ2-5; D is unclear. Looked up from germline, CDR1 is SGHRS and CDR2 is YFSETQ. V lost 1 base to trimming and J lost 2 bases, with 3 bases between them. The CDR3 runs 12 residues. CDR3: CASSLKQETQYF. Here the CDR3 DNA reads TGCGCCAGCAGCTTGAAGCAAGAGACCCAGTACTTC.

Turning to this clone: This sample also contains other DNA sequences that code for the same CDR3. The chain carries TRBV14 and TRBJ2-7; the match to TRBD1 covers 7 bases. Unmatched junction bases numbered 4, after V lost 1 base and J lost 1 base. The CDR3 loop spans 15 amino acids. In germline, CDR1 is SGHDN, CDR2 FVKESK. The CDR3 protein is CASSQGQGASYEQYF. Written as DNA, the CDR3 is TGTGCCAGCAGCCAAGGACAGGGCGCATCCTACGAGCAGTACTTC.

The gene calls are TRBV4-1 and TRBJ2-7; D assignment may be TRBD1 or TRBD2 (5 bases each). The CDR3 loop spans 15 amino acids. CDR1 and CDR2 (germline): MGHRA, YSYEKL. V was shortened by 4 bases and J by 9 bases, with 22 bases between the two germline ends. The CDR3 nucleotides are TGCGCCAGCAGCCCTAGAAAAGGGACGAACCTGGGGCAGTACTTC. The encoded protein is CASSPRKGTNLGQYF.

This sequence joins TRBV6-5 and TRBJ1-1; 10 bases are shared with TRBD1. Trimming at V came to 8 bases and at J to 11 bases, leaving 11 bases not matched to a gene. Germline assignment: CDR1 MNHEY and CDR2 SVGAGI. This CDR3 comprises 13 residues. The CDR3 here is CASLGQGGYGAFF. The CDR3, as DNA: TGTGCCAGCCTAGGACAGGGGGGTTACGGGGCTTTCTTT.

This chain connects TRBV29-1 to TRBJ1-1; no clear D. This CDR3 has 14 amino acids. The V end lost 4 bases, the J end lost 6 bases, and 18 bases lay between the germline ends. In germline, CDR1 is SQVTM, CDR2 ANQGSEA. The CDR3 region has the DNA TGCAGCGTTGCGCCGGGTCCCGGGATGGCTGAAGCTTTCTTT. This sequence encodes CSVAPGPGMAEAFF.

The chain carries TRBV7-9 and TRBJ1-1; no definite D call. V was shortened by 5 bases and J by 0 bases, with 7 bases between the two germline ends. Germline CDR1 and CDR2: SEHNR and FQNEAQ (reference sequence). The CDR3 runs 13 residues. This CDR3 reads CASSLRLNTEAFF. CDR3 nucleotide sequence: TGTGCCAGCAGCCTCCGATTGAACACTGAAGCTTTCTTT.

V gene TRBV10-3 combines with J gene TRBJ2-5; 9 nucleotides match TRBD2. Germline trimming cut 4 bases from V and 2 bases from J; bases unmatched to any gene: 5. This CDR3 spans 15 amino acids. Germline CDR1 is ENHRY and CDR2 is SYGVKD. The DNA for the CDR3 is TGTGCCATCAGTGGTTTAGCGGGGGAACAAGAGACCCAGTACTTC. Protein sequence: CAISGLAGEQETQYF.